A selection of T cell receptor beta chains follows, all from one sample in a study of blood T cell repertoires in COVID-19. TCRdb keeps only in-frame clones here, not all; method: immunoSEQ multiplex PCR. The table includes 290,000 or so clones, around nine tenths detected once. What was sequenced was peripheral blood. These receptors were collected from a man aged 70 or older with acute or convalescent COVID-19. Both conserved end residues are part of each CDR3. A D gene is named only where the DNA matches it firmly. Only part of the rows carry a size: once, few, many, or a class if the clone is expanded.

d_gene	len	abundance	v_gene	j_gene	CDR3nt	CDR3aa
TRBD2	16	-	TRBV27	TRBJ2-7	TGTGCCAGCAGAACCATAGCGGGGGGGCCCTTCAGGGAGCAGTACTTC	CASRTIAGGPFREQYF
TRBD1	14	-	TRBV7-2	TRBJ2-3	TGTGCCAGCAGCCCACAGGGGCGCGGTGATACGCAGTATTTT	CASSPQGRGDTQYF
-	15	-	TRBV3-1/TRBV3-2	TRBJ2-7	TGTGCCAGCAGCCAAGCAAGCGGCGGTACCTACGAGCAGTACTTC	CASSQASGGTYEQYF
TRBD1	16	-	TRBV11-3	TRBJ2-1	TGTGCCAGCAGCCGGGACAGAGGATCACAAGGGAATGAGCAGTTCTTC	CASSRDRGSQGNEQFF
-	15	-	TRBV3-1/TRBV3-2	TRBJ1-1	TGTGCCAGCAGCCAAGGTTTCAACAGAAACACTGAAGCTTTCTTT	CASSQGFNRNTEAFF
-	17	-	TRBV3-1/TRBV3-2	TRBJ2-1	TGTGCCAGCAGCCAGATGGGCGCCACAGACACCTACAATGAGCAGTTCTTC	CASSQMGATDTYNEQFF
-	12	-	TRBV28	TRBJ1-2	TGTGCCAGCAGTTTAAGCCTCGCGGGCTACACCTTC	CASSLSLAGYTF
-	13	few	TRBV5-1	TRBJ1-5	TGCGCCAGCAGCTTGCGGGGGGAGGAGCCCCAGCATTTT	CASSLRGEEPQHF
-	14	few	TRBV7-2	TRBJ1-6	TGTGCCAGCAGCTCCCAGAATAAAAATTCACCCCTCCACTTT	CASSSQNKNSPLHF
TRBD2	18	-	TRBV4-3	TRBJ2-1	TGCGCCAGCAGCCATCCCGGACTAGCGGGGGGGCTATTGGGTGAGCAGTTCTTC	CASSHPGLAGGLLGEQFF
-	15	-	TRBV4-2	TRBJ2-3	TGTGCCAGCAGCCAAGTGGGGGCTAGCTCAGATACGCAGTATTTT	CASSQVGASSDTQYF
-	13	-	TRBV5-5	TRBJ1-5	TGTGCCAGCAGCACACAGGCATCGCAGCCCCAGCATTTT	CASSTQASQPQHF
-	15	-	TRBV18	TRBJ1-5	TGTGCCAGCTCACCAACCGCGGGGCGTACTCAGCCCCAGCATTTT	CASSPTAGRTQPQHF
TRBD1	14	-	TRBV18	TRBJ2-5	TGTGCCAGCTCACCACGGGACAGGGGGGAGACCCAGTACTTC	CASSPRDRGETQYF
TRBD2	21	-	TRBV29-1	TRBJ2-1	TGCAGCGTTGAACTTGGGGCAGGGGGACTAGCGGGAGTGTTCACCTACAATGAGCAGTTCTTC	CSVELGAGGLAGVFTYNEQFF